These 22 T cell receptor beta chains were sequenced from one sample in a study of CD8+CD57+ T cells in acquired aplastic anemia. The use of genomic DNA as template underpinned the TCR beta VDJ and CDR3 profiling. TCRdb analysed the reads with MiXCR anew, one entry per CDR3 protein. The profile shows 250,000 or so distinct CDR3 sequences, more than 45% of them singletons. Sequenced patients had shown CD8+CD57+ cell expansion by flow cytometry. Sequencing used sorted CD4+, CD8+, or CD8+CD57+ T cells (not recorded which) from PBMCs. These receptor sequences come from a human donor with aplastic anemia.

Concerning this clonotype itself: One junction end disagrees with the germline gene, perhaps due to a read error. The chain couples TRBV7-9 to TRBJ1-2; D is perhaps TRBD1 (6 bases). The CDR3 runs to 15 residues. Germline values: CDR1 SEHNR, CDR2 FQNEAQ (reference sequence). The CDR3 loop is CASSPPDRNDYGYTF. CDR3 nucleotides: TGTGCCAGCAGCCCACCTGACAGGAACGACTATGGCTACACCTTT.

For this clonotype: A much more abundant neighbour one base away suggests this may be a read error. The conserved phenylalanine or tryptophan is not found at the CDR3 terminus, so this likely reflects a read error. V is TRBV7-6 and J is TRBJ1-2; weak D call: TRBD1 (6 bases). Per the germline V gene, CDR1 is SGHVS and CDR2 is FNYEAQ. Trimming pared 5 bases from V and 0 bases from J, leaving 22 bases between. The CDR3 is made up of 18 amino acids. This chain's CDR3 is CASSAQRSRGLSNYGYTL. CDR3 DNA: TGTGCCAGCAGCGCACAAAGATCCAGGGGTTTATCTAACTATGGCTACACCCTC.

As for this clonotype: Its ends do not fully match the called genes, so a read error is possible. The chain joins TRBV9 to TRBJ1-3; D uncertain. This CDR3 region has 15 residues. CDR1 SGDLS and CDR2 YYNGEE come from the germline V gene. The CDR3 loop is CASSVGSGSGDTIYF. The CDR3 coding sequence is TGTGCCAGCAGCGTAGGATCGGGTTCTGGAGACACCATATATTTT.

V is TRBV9 and J is TRBJ1-2; 7 bases fit TRBD1. This CDR3 has 14 amino acids. V shed 0 bases and J 7 bases; nucleotides not matched to a gene: 6. CDR1 is SGDLS and CDR2 is YYNGEE in the germline V gene. CDR3 nucleotides: TGTGCCAGCAGCGTAGGAGGGGGCGGTTTTGGCTACACCTTC. As protein: CASSVGGGGFGYTF. Full variable domain (missing parts from reference TRBV9 and TRBJ1-2): DSGVTQTPKHLITATGQRVTLRCSPRSGDLSVYWYQQSLDQGLQFLIQYYNGEERAKGNILERFSAQQFPDLHSELNLSSLELGDSALYFCASSVGGGGFGYTFGSGTRLTVV.

Comments on this clonotype: With a much larger clone just one base away, this may be a read error. V is TRBV4-3 and J is TRBJ1-1, with D possibly being TRBD1 (5 bases). CDR3 length: 14 amino acids. CDR1 is LGHNA and CDR2 is YSLEER in the germline V gene. The V end lost 4 bases, the J end lost 4 bases, and 13 bases lay between the germline ends. The CDR3 loop is CASSPGNGGTEAFF. The CDR3 nucleotides read TGCGCCAGCAGCCCAGGGAATGGGGGCACTGAAGCTTTCTTT.

As to this clonotype: This may arise from a read error, as a much more abundant clone is one base away. This CDR3 reads CASSDDTGGLFF. CDR3 sequence (DNA): TGTGCCAGCTCCGACGACACCGGGGGGCTGTTTTTT. V and J are TRBV13 and TRBJ2-2; tentative D call: TRBD2 (6 bases). The length of the CDR3 is 12 residues. Looked up from germline, CDR1 is PRHDT and CDR2 is FYEKMQ (reference sequence).

About this clonotype itself: A clone one base away is much larger, so this may be a read error. V usage is TRBV12-3 or TRBV12-4 and J usage is TRBJ2-7; a possible D gene is TRBD2 (5 bases). The CDR3 is made up of 15 amino acids. The CDR3 DNA follows: TGTGCCAGCGGTTTAAAGGACTGGGACTCCTACGAGCAGTACTTC. Its translation: CASGLKDWDSYEQYF.

The chain has TRBV10-2 and TRBJ1-1; D gene uncertain. V lost 9 bases and J 4 bases, leaving 15 bases between the germline ends. The CDR3 loop spans 13 amino acids. Germline V gives CDR1 WSHSY, CDR2 SAAADI. The CDR3, as DNA: TGCGCCAGTGGGGTCCATGGGATCACTGAAGCTTTCTTT. Its protein is CASGVHGITEAFF.

The table lists this clonotype with many counts. The chain employs TRBV20-1 and TRBJ2-3; 13 bases line up with TRBD2. The CDR3 loop spans 15 amino acids. Germline V lookup: CDR1 DFQATT, CDR2 SNEGSKA (reference sequence). With 5 bases clipped from V and 6 bases from J, the junction kept 8 bases outside the gene matches. The CDR3 DNA reads TGCAGTGCTTCCCCGGGACTAGCGGGGTCGGATACGCAGTATTTT. Encoded protein: CSASPGLAGSDTQYF.

The gene calls are TRBV6-4 and TRBJ1-2; no reliable D call. The CDR3 is made up of 13 amino acids. Germline V CDR1 and CDR2: MRHNA, SNTAGT. V was pared by 9 bases and J by 2 bases, with 13 bases between. The CDR3 nucleotides read TGTGCCAGTCCATTGGCGGACAACTATGGCTACACCTTC. This codes for CASPLADNYGYTF.

This clonotype was observed many times. The rearrangement joins TRBV4-2 to TRBJ2-7, with D possibly being TRBD2 (5 bases). The germline gives CDR1 LGHNA, CDR2 YNFKEQ. The CDR3 loop spans 15 amino acids. Trimming cost V 1 base and J 6 bases, with 16 bases left between them. The CDR3 spells CASSQGLREVGEQYF. The CDR3, as DNA: TGTGCCAGCAGCCAAGGCTTGAGGGAAGTAGGCGAGCAGTACTTC.

The chain combines TRBV28 with TRBJ2-1; D might be TRBD1 or TRBD2, each matching 5 bases. V was trimmed by 5 bases and J by 3 bases, leaving 14 bases between them. Germline V gene data show CDR1 as MDHEN and CDR2 as SYDVKM. The CDR3 is 15 amino acids. CDR3 sequence reads: CASSLLGPYYNEQFF. Here the CDR3 DNA reads TGTGCCAGCAGTCTCCTGGGACCGTACTACAATGAGCAGTTCTTC.

As DNA, the CDR3 is TGTGCCAGTAGCTCCGGGACTAGCGGGAGCCATGAGCAGTTCTTC. It specifies CASSSGTSGSHEQFF. The chain links TRBV19 to TRBJ2-1; 14 bases are a match to TRBD2. Germline V gene lookup returns CDR1 LNHDA and CDR2 SQIVND (reference sequence). The V segment lost 6 bases and the J segment 8 bases; nucleotides outside the gene matches: 6. This CDR3 is built from 15 residues. The whole variable domain, remainder taken from reference TRBV19 and TRBJ2-1, is DGGITQSPKYLFRKEGQNVTLSCEQNLNHDAMYWYRQDPGQGLRLIYYSQIVNDFQKGDIAEGYSVSREKKESFPLTVTSAQKNPTAFYLCASSSGTSGSHEQFFGPGTRLTVL.

This clonotype was detected ten times or more. This rearrangement joins TRBV9 to TRBJ2-3; D is undetermined. CDR3 length: 15 amino acids. Trimming pared 0 bases from V and 4 bases from J, leaving 12 bases between. Germline loops: CDR1 SGDLS, CDR2 YYNGEE. DNA for the CDR3: TGTGCCAGCAGCGTAGATGGATTATCGGCAGATACGCAGTATTTT. Encoded protein: CASSVDGLSADTQYF. Filled out from reference TRBV9 and TRBJ2-3, the complete variable domain reads DSGVTQTPKHLITATGQRVTLRCSPRSGDLSVYWYQQSLDQGLQFLIQYYNGEERAKGNILERFSAQQFPDLHSELNLSSLELGDSALYFCASSVDGLSADTQYFGPGTRLTVL.

This clonotype was counted many times. This chain uses TRBV25-1 with TRBJ2-1, with TRBD2 identical over 8 bases. The J segment lost 9 bases and the V segment lost 5 bases, leaving 6 bases of the junction unmatched. The CDR3 has 13 amino acids. Germline CDR1 MGHDK, CDR2 SYGVNS. The CDR3 loop reads CASSYGGAGEQFF. In DNA form, the CDR3 reads TGTGCCAGCAGTTACGGGGGGGCCGGTGAGCAGTTCTTC.

This clonotype was observed a single time. The CDR3 region has the DNA TGCAGCTTGATTGTGGGGCAGGGGCACACAGATACGCAGTATTTT. Translated: CSLIVGQGHTDTQYF. The V gene is TRBV29-1, the J gene TRBJ2-3; perhaps TRBD1 as D (6 bases). CDR3 length equals 15 residues. V lost 8 bases, J lost 2 bases, and 20 bases lay in between. Germline V lookup: CDR1 SQVTM, CDR2 ANQGSEA.

This clonotype was recorded many times. The V gene is TRBV5-5, the J gene TRBJ1-1; tentatively, D is TRBD1 (5 bases). This CDR3 is 14 amino acids long. CDR1 is SGHKS, CDR2 YYEKEE, per germline (reference sequence). Between the trimmed V and J ends, which lost 2 bases and 0 bases, there was a span of 8 bases. CDR3 sequence reads: CASSFRQLNTEAFF. CDR3 coding DNA: TGTGCCAGCAGCTTCCGACAGTTGAACACTGAAGCTTTCTTT.

This clonotype was counted between two and nine times. The CDR3 sequence is CASSTAYKGDQPQHF. The CDR3 nucleotides read TGTGCCAGCAGTACAGCTTATAAAGGGGATCAGCCCCAGCATTTT. The chain carries TRBV6-5 and TRBJ1-5; tentative D call: TRBD1 (5 bases). Germline V lookup: CDR1 MNHEY, CDR2 SVGAGI. Trimming pared 5 bases from V and 5 bases from J, leaving 16 bases between. The CDR3 is 15 amino acids.

This clonotype was observed at least ten times. This chain connects TRBV4-3 to TRBJ1-5; weak D call: TRBD1 (5 bases). Between the trimmed V and J ends, which lost 3 bases and 7 bases, there was a span of 16 bases. CDR3 size: 15 residues. The germline gives CDR1 LGHNA, CDR2 YSLEER. As DNA, the CDR3 is TGCGCCAGCAGCCACCGGGCCAGGGCTGGACAGCCCCAGCATTTT. Amino acids: CASSHRARAGQPQHF.

The chain links TRBV2 to TRBJ1-4; TRBD1 might be the D (6 bases). Trimming removed 5 bases at V and 12 bases at J, with 16 bases between. Germline CDR1 is SNHLY and CDR2 is FYNNEI. CDR3 length: 13 amino acids. CDR3 in amino acids: CASSLSLGGELFF. The CDR3 DNA follows: TGTGCCAGCAGTTTATCTTTAGGGGGAGAACTGTTTTTT.

CDR3 nucleotide sequence: TGTGCCAGCAGCTGGGACGAGTATGGCTACACCTTC. Its protein product is CASSWDEYGYTF. This sequence joins TRBV7-9 and TRBJ1-2; D possibly corresponds to TRBD1 (5 bases). This CDR3 contains 12 residues. Per the germline V gene, CDR1 is SEHNR and CDR2 is FQNEAQ (reference sequence). The V and J ends lost 4 bases and 5 bases respectively, with 8 bases between them.

V usage is TRBV24-1 and J usage is TRBJ1-2; D perhaps matches TRBD1 (6 bases). The CDR3 sequence is 14 residues long. The germline V gene has CDR1 KGHDR and CDR2 SFDVKD. Deletions cut 5 bases from V and 2 bases from J, with 11 bases between. The CDR3 spells CATSGRGLNYGYTF. Here the CDR3 DNA reads TGTGCCACCAGTGGGCGGGGGCTAAACTATGGCTACACCTTC.